One and the same sample provided the 30 T cell receptor beta chains below, sequenced in a study of blood T cell repertoires in COVID-19. Clones were read by immunoSEQ multiplex PCR, and TCRdb kept only the in-frame ones, dropping some. Among roughly 120,000 clones listed, approximately 87% were seen once. The sample consisted of peripheral blood. These receptors all come from a woman in her 50s with acute or convalescent COVID-19.

This chain connects TRBV10-3 to TRBJ1-5; possible D gene TRBD1, 5 bases. Trimming took 4 bases from V and 5 from J, leaving 15 bases between them. Per germline, CDR1 ENHRY and CDR2 SYGVKD. The length of the CDR3 is 15 residues. The CDR3 coding sequence is TGTGCCATCAGTGCAGGGTCAGGCCGGGATCAGCCCCAGCATTTT. It is translated as CAISAGSGRDQPQHF.

The chain combines TRBV19 with TRBJ1-6; 8 bases are a match to TRBD1. Germline loops: CDR1 LNHDA, CDR2 SQIVND (reference sequence). The CDR3 has 17 amino acids. The ends lost 2 bases at V and 3 bases at J; junction bases unmatched: 6. The CDR3 coding sequence is TGTGCCAGTAGTATACACAGGGGACAGGTCTATAATTCACCCCTCCACTTT. This gives the protein CASSIHRGQVYNSPLHF. Filled out from reference TRBV19 and TRBJ1-6, the complete variable domain reads DGGITQSPKYLFRKEGQNVTLSCEQNLNHDAMYWYRQDPGQGLRLIYYSQIVNDFQKGDIAEGYSVSREKKESFPLTVTSAQKNPTAFYLCASSIHRGQVYNSPLHFGNGTRLTVT.

The V and J genes are TRBV7-2 and TRBJ1-3; D might be TRBD1 (5 bases). The length of the CDR3 is 16 residues. Trimming removed 5 bases at V and 0 bases at J, with 14 bases between. Germline CDR1 is SGHTA and CDR2 is FQGNSA. Written as DNA, the CDR3 is TGTGCCAGCAGCCAGACAGCGCGAAGCTCTGGAAACACCATATATTTT. This codes for CASSQTARSSGNTIYF.

The chain is built from TRBV7-6 and TRBJ2-1; TRBD2 aligns across 8 bases. Germline CDR1 is SGHVS and CDR2 is FNYEAQ. This CDR3 comprises 15 residues. J lost 6 bases, V lost 4 bases, and 8 bases had no gene match. The DNA for the CDR3 is TGTGCCAGCAGCTGGGGACTAGTAATGTCCAATGAGCAGTTCTTC. Protein: CASSWGLVMSNEQFF.

On this clone itself: A read error may account for a junction end that differs from germline. The chain uses TRBV2 and TRBJ2-2; 7 nucleotides agree with TRBD1. The CDR3 spans 16 residues. In germline, CDR1 is SNHLY, CDR2 FYNNEI. In DNA form, the CDR3 reads TGTGCCAGCAGGGAAGTAGGGGGCGCGTACACCGGGGAGCTGTTTTTT. As protein: CASREVGGAYTGELFF.

This clone was recorded only once. The rearrangement uses TRBV11-2 and TRBJ1-5; D perhaps matches TRBD1 (5 bases). CDR3 length equals 10 residues. Between the trimmed V and J ends, which lost 5 bases and 13 bases, there was a span of 9 bases. Germline CDR1 is SGHAT and CDR2 is FQNNGV. Written as DNA, the CDR3 is TGTGCCAGCAGCCTTGGGGGGCAGCATTTT. It specifies CASSLGGQHF.

The rearrangement links TRBV7-8 to TRBJ1-2; 7 positions agree with TRBD1. There are 13 residues in the CDR3. Per germline, CDR1 SGHVS and CDR2 FQNEAQ. The J segment lost 8 bases and the V segment lost 4 bases, leaving 7 bases of the junction unmatched. The chain's CDR3 is CASSSTGAVGYTF. CDR3 bases: TGTGCCAGCAGCTCTACAGGGGCGGTAGGCTACACCTTC.

This sequence joins TRBV14 and TRBJ2-7, with 9 nucleotides matching TRBD1. The V gene's germline CDR1 is SGHDN and CDR2 FVKESK. Germline trimming cut 4 bases from V and 0 bases from J; bases unmatched to any gene: 10. This CDR3 has 17 residues. The CDR3 loop reads CASSPSQGARTSYEQYF. DNA of the CDR3: TGTGCCAGCAGCCCGTCACAGGGGGCTAGAACCTCCTACGAGCAGTACTTC.

The chain recombines TRBV20-1 with TRBJ1-2, with 7 bases fitting TRBD1. This CDR3 has 16 amino acids. Germline CDR1 reads DFQATT; CDR2 reads SNEGSKA (reference sequence). The J segment lost 4 bases and the V segment lost 6 bases, leaving 17 bases of the junction unmatched. The CDR3 DNA is TGCAGTGCCAGTCCAGCGCCTTACAGGGGTAGCTATGGCTACACCTTC. This sequence encodes CSASPAPYRGSYGYTF.

This chain links TRBV7-2 with TRBJ2-7; 8 nucleotides agree with TRBD1. V was pared by 1 base and J by 6 bases, with 8 bases of the junction left unmatched. This CDR3 comprises 15 residues. Germline V gene sequence: CDR1 SGHTA, CDR2 FQGNSA. CDR3 nucleotides: TGTGCCAGCAGCTTAGGCAGGGGGCAACTCGGCGAGCAGTACTTC. It translates to CASSLGRGQLGEQYF.

The J gene is TRBJ2-2, the V gene TRBV7-3; D unclear. With 3 bases removed from V and 1 base from J, the gap between germline ends came to 12 bases. The CDR3 length is 16 residues. The germline V gene encodes CDR1 SGHTA and CDR2 FQGTGA. The CDR3 nucleotides are TGTGCCAGCAGCTTGCAGACCCCGGGGAACACCGGGGAGCTGTTTTTT. Translating it yields CASSLQTPGNTGELFF.

The chain carries TRBV12-2 and TRBJ1-2. TRBV12-2 is tagged as a pseudogene. The CDR3 has 14 residues. CDR3 sequence: CASRPSVSGLGYTF. For the CDR3, the DNA is TGTGCAAGTCGCCCATCCGTCTCGGGTCTTGGCTACACCTTC.

This chain connects TRBV4-1 to TRBJ1-1; 9 positions agree with TRBD1. V shed 1 base and J 1 base; nucleotides not matched to a gene: 4. This CDR3 is 16 amino acids long. Germline V gene data show CDR1 as MGHRA and CDR2 as YSYEKL. CDR3 nucleotides: TGCGCCAGCAGCCAAGGACAGGGGGTCGGGAACACTGAAGCTTTCTTT. This sequence encodes CASSQGQGVGNTEAFF.

The chain couples TRBV18 to TRBJ2-7; weak D call: TRBD2 (7 bases). The CDR3 runs to 14 residues. Trimming shortened V by 1 base and J by 2 bases, and 9 bases separated the two germline ends. Germline CDR1 KGHSH, CDR2 LQKENI. CDR3: CASSPRGGPYEQYF. In nucleotides, the CDR3 is TGTGCCAGCTCACCACGGGGGGGCCCCTACGAGCAGTACTTC.

The chain employs TRBV7-2 and TRBJ1-6; 7 bases match TRBD1. V was pared by 7 bases and J by 6 bases, with 6 bases of the junction left unmatched. The germline CDR1 and CDR2 sequences are SGHTA and FQGNSA. The CDR3 runs 14 residues. The CDR3 DNA follows: TGTGCCAGCACTACGGGACAGTTTAATTCACCCCTCCACTTT. Its protein product is CASTTGQFNSPLHF.

This clone appeared a few times. The chain is built from TRBV7-2 and TRBJ1-2, with TRBD1 as a possible D gene (6 bases). Deletions cut 3 bases from V and 4 bases from J, with 12 bases between. CDR3 length: 14 residues. CDR1 and CDR2 (germline): SGHTA, FQGNSA. CDR3 DNA sequence: TGTGCCAGCAGCTTCGGGGGGCGCGTCTATGGCTACACCTTC. Its protein product is CASSFGGRVYGYTF.

The chain has TRBV11-2 and TRBJ2-3; D is perhaps TRBD2 (5 bases). The length of the CDR3 is 13 residues. V was pared by 8 bases and J by 1 base, with 10 bases between. Germline loops: CDR1 SGHAT, CDR2 FQNNGV. The CDR3 DNA sequence: TGTGCCAGCGCCTGGCGGGGCACAGATACGCAGTATTTT. It encodes CASAWRGTDTQYF.

V and J are TRBV6-5 and TRBJ1-6; D possibly corresponds to TRBD1 (5 bases). Germline V lookup: CDR1 MNHEY, CDR2 SVGAGI. The length of the CDR3 is 14 residues. Trimming stripped 6 bases from V and 7 bases from J, with 13 bases between. The CDR3, as DNA: TGTGCCAGCAGCGGAGGGACGGGAAATTCACCCCTCCACTTT. It is translated as CASSGGTGNSPLHF.

The rearrangement uses TRBV7-2 and TRBJ1-1; 8 bases agree with TRBD1. The CDR3 has 14 amino acids. Per germline, CDR1 SGHTA and CDR2 FQGNSA. V dropped 4 bases and J dropped 5; count of bases not matched to a gene: 6. CDR3 region: CASSYDRGWTEAFF. The CDR3 DNA reads as TGTGCCAGCAGCTATGACAGGGGATGGACTGAAGCTTTCTTT.

The gene calls are TRBV29-1 and TRBJ2-7; 13 bases agree with TRBD2. The CDR3 runs 12 residues. Germline V gene sequence: CDR1 SQVTM, CDR2 ANQGSEA. V dropped 7 bases and J dropped 4; count of bases not matched to a gene: 1. In nucleotides, the CDR3 is TGCAGCGGGACTAGCGGGAGTTACGAGCAGTACTTC. Translation: CSGTSGSYEQYF.

The V gene is TRBV6-5, the J gene TRBJ1-5; TRBD1 aligns across 9 bases. V shed 6 bases, J shed 5 bases, and the junction held 5 bases outside the gene matches. CDR1 is MNHEY and CDR2 is SVGAGI in the germline V gene. The CDR3 length is 14 residues. CDR3 nucleotide sequence: TGTGCCAGCAGCCAAGGGACAGGGCATCAGCCCCAGCATTTT. It encodes CASSQGTGHQPQHF.

The chain combines TRBV19 with TRBJ2-6; 7 bases map to TRBD1. The CDR3 loop spans 20 amino acids. Germline values: CDR1 LNHDA, CDR2 SQIVND (reference sequence). The J segment lost 0 bases and the V segment lost 3 bases, leaving 14 bases of the junction unmatched. In nucleotides, the CDR3 is TGTGCCAGTAGTATCCCACCTGGTGACAGGGCTCACTCTGGGGCCAACGTCCTGACTTTC. Amino acids: CASSIPPGDRAHSGANVLTF.

The V call is TRBV5-4, the J call TRBJ2-5, with 14 bases fitting TRBD2. With 3 bases clipped from V and 4 bases from J, the junction kept 8 bases outside the gene matches. CDR1 and CDR2 (germline): SGHNT, YYREEE (reference sequence). The CDR3 has 17 residues. CDR3 amino acids: CASSSGLAGVGVETQYF. The CDR3 nucleotides are TGTGCCAGCAGCTCGGGACTAGCGGGAGTGGGGGTAGAGACCCAGTACTTC. The variable domain in full, with the rest retrieved from reference TRBV5-4 and TRBJ2-5, is ETGVTQSPTHLIKTRGQQVTLRCSSQSGHNTVSWYQQALGQGPQFIFQYYREEENGRGNFPPRFSGLQFPNYSSELNVNALELDDSALYLCASSSGLAGVGVETQYFGPGTRLLVL.

The rearrangement links TRBV7-2 to TRBJ2-1, with unresolved D. The CDR3 consists of 14 residues. Germline CDR1 SGHTA, CDR2 FQGNSA. With 5 bases removed from V and 0 bases from J, the gap between germline ends came to 8 bases. CDR3 protein: CASSPGDSYNEQFF. The DNA for the CDR3 is TGTGCCAGCAGCCCAGGTGACTCCTACAATGAGCAGTTCTTC. The variable domain in full, with the rest retrieved from reference TRBV7-2 and TRBJ2-1, is GAGVSQSPSNKVTEKGKDVELRCDPISGHTALYWYRQSLGQGLEFLIYFQGNSAPDKSGLPSDRFSAERTGGSVSTLTIQRTQQEDSAVYLCASSPGDSYNEQFFGPGTRLTVL.

The chain joins TRBV18 to TRBJ1-1; 8 bases map to TRBD1. Trimming took 3 bases from V and 3 from J; bases not matched to a gene: 15. This CDR3 region has 18 residues. Germline values: CDR1 KGHSH, CDR2 LQKENI. The CDR3: CASSPQGAQVIEYTEAFF. CDR3 nucleotides: TGTGCCAGCTCACCGCAGGGGGCGCAGGTGATAGAGTACACTGAAGCTTTCTTT.

V usage is TRBV20-1 and J usage is TRBJ1-1; tentative D call: TRBD1 (5 bases). Germline values: CDR1 DFQATT, CDR2 SNEGSKA (reference sequence). This CDR3 has 8 amino acids. The V end was cut by 5 bases, the J end by 11 bases, with 6 bases between. The CDR3 loop is CSAGAAFF. The CDR3 bases are TGCAGTGCTGGGGCCGCTTTCTTT.

This chain joins TRBV4-1 and TRBJ1-2; 9 positions agree with TRBD1. The trim removed 4 bases at V and 1 base at J, leaving 7 bases unmatched. The CDR3 covers 16 residues. The V gene's germline CDR1 is MGHRA and CDR2 YSYEKL. The CDR3 sequence: CASSPGQGNSNYGYTF. DNA for the CDR3: TGCGCCAGCAGCCCAGGACAGGGGAATAGTAACTATGGCTACACCTTC.

V gene TRBV30 combines with J gene TRBJ1-3; D is perhaps TRBD1 (5 bases). Trimming removed 3 bases from V and 8 bases from J, with 20 bases in between. The CDR3 consists of 15 residues. Per germline, CDR1 GTSNPN and CDR2 SVGIG (reference sequence). The CDR3 region is CAWRSKGPGGDTIYF. Written as DNA, the CDR3 is TGTGCCTGGAGGAGCAAGGGGCCCGGTGGGGACACCATATATTTT.

J is TRBJ1-6 and V is TRBV5-1; 11 bases line up with TRBD1. With 2 bases clipped from V and 2 bases from J, the junction kept 3 bases outside the gene matches. The CDR3 contains 17 residues. In germline, CDR1 is SGHRS, CDR2 YFSETQ. DNA for the CDR3: TGCGCCAGCAGCTTTGGGGACAGGGGGACCTATAATTCACCCCTCCACTTT. It specifies CASSFGDRGTYNSPLHF.

Concerning this clone: The same CDR3 arises from other DNA sequences in this sample as well. The rearrangement uses TRBV7-9 and TRBJ2-7, with a possible D match to TRBD1 (5 bases). V dropped 5 bases and J dropped 0 bases, with 11 bases sitting between them. The germline V gene has CDR1 SEHNR and CDR2 FQNEAQ (reference sequence). The CDR3 totals 14 residues. CDR3 residues: CASSPQGSSYEQYF. The CDR3 DNA reads TGTGCCAGCAGCCCCCAGGGCAGCTCCTACGAGCAGTACTTC.